The clone carrying this T cell receptor beta chain showed up just a few times. Its antigen is unknown. The sample originates from a study of metastatic and nonmetastatic thyroid tumors. For the study at large: Comparison of repertoires was carried out across blood and tumor or nodule tissue from malignant and benign thyroid patients.

The study, taken as a whole, reports: It was reported that TCR beta diversity was significantly higher in malignant thyroid tumors than benign nodules, in blood and tumor.

V was clipped by 1 base and J by 0 bases, with 11 bases between them. The CDR3 is made up of 15 amino acids. Germline V CDR1 and CDR2: SGHKS, YYEKEE (reference sequence). Authors' analysis steps: Differences in CDR3 between clinicopathological groups were drawn on to build a classifier intended to discriminate distant-metastatic papillary thyroid cancer patients. TCRdb called clones again from the PCR reads with MiXCR. These V and J calls rely on TCRdb rather than the paper's analysis. The table includes about 23,000 clones, 20% detected once. Every patient underwent thyroid surgery untreated. The TCR sequence derives from a female donor with papillary thyroid cancer or a benign thyroid nodule (not recorded which). Some clones in this sample may be carry-over from other donors' samples. Sequencing used blood. V and J are TRBV5-5 and TRBJ2-7, with D hard to call. Written as DNA, the CDR3 is TGTGCCAGCAGCTTGCCACAGATTAGCTCCTACGAGCAGTACTTC. Protein sequence: CASSLPQISSYEQYF.